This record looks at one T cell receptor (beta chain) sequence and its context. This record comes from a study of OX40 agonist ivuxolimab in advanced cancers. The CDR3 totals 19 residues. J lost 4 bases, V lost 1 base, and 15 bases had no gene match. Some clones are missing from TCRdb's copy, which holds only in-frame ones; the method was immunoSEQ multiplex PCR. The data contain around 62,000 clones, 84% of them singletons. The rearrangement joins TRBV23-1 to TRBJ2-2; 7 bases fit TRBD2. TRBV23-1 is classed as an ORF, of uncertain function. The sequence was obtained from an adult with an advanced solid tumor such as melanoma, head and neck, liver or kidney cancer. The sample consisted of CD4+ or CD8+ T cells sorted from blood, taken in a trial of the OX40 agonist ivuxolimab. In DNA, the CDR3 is TGCGCCAGCAGTCAATGGAGCGGGGAGAGACAACCGGGCACCGGGGAGCTGTTTTTT. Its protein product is CASSQWSGERQPGTGELFF.